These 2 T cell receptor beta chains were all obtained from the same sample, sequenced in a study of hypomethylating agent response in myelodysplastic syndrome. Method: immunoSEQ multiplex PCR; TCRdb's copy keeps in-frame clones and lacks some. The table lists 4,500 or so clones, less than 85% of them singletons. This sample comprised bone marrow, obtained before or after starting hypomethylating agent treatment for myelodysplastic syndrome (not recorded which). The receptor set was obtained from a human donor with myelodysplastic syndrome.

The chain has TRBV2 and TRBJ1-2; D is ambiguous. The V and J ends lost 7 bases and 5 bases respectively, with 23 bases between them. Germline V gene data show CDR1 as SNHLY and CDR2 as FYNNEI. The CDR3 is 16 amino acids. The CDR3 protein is CASTADRRAPRYGYTF. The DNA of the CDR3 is TGTGCCAGCACCGCCGATAGGAGGGCCCCTAGGTATGGCTACACCTTC.

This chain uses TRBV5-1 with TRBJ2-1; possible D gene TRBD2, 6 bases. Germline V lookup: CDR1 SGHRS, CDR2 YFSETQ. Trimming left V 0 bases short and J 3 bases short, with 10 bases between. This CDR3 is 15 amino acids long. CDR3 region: CASSLEAGNYNEQFF. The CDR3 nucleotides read TGCGCCAGCAGCTTGGAGGCGGGGAACTACAATGAGCAGTTCTTC.